Shown below are 30 T cell receptor beta chains from a single sample sequenced in a study of blood T cell repertoires in COVID-19. Clones were sequenced by immunoSEQ multiplex PCR, and TCRdb holds only the in-frame ones, with some missing. The profile covers about 320,000 clones, with 90% appearing a single time and about 4% taken by the ten largest. Sequenced: PBMCs or T cells enriched from blood (not recorded which). All receptors derive from a woman aged 25-40 years who had been exposed to COVID-19.

This chain links TRBV3-1 (or the pseudogene TRBV3-2) with TRBJ1-2; 7 nucleotides line up with TRBD1. V gave up 0 bases and J gave up 5 bases; unmatched junction bases: 18. Germline CDR1 and CDR2: LGHDT and YNNKEL (reference sequence). This CDR3 contains 19 residues. CDR3 bases: TGTGCCAGCAGCCAAGAGAGCAAAAGGGGGCTCCCCTCTTGGTATGGCTACACCTTC. Translated: CASSQESKRGLPSWYGYTF.

The J gene is TRBJ2-4, the V gene TRBV4-1, with a possible D match to TRBD2 (6 bases). CDR3 length: 17 residues. Germline V gene data show CDR1 as MGHRA and CDR2 as YSYEKL. Trimming pared 0 bases from V and 3 bases from J, leaving 15 bases between. The CDR3 nucleotides are TGCGCCAGCAGCCAAGAGATTGGATGGGGAGGCAAAAACATTCAGTACTTC. Its protein product is CASSQEIGWGGKNIQYF.

The genes are TRBV7-9 and TRBJ2-7; 7 positions agree with TRBD2. The V segment lost 6 bases and the J segment 4 bases; nucleotides outside the gene matches: 12. Germline V gives CDR1 SEHNR, CDR2 FQNEAQ (reference sequence). This CDR3 is 15 amino acids long. CDR3: CASRTTASGNYEQYF. CDR3 bases: TGTGCCAGCAGGACCACGGCTAGCGGCAATTACGAGCAGTACTTC.

The chain recombines TRBV7-6 with TRBJ2-5; maybe TRBD1 (5 bases). The ends were cut back, 5 bases at V and 0 bases at J, with 16 bases in the middle. This CDR3 is 16 amino acids long. CDR1 and CDR2 from the germline V gene are SGHVS and FNYEAQ. The CDR3 region has the DNA TGTGCCAGCAGCGGGCCCACAGGCAATAACCAAGAGACCCAGTACTTC. Its protein product is CASSGPTGNNQETQYF.

The chain is built from TRBV15 and TRBJ1-6, with D perhaps TRBD1 (6 bases). The CDR3 contains 15 residues. Germline CDR1 reads LNHNV; CDR2 reads YYDKDF (reference sequence). Deletions cut 0 bases from V and 10 bases from J, with 13 bases between. The CDR3 DNA follows: TGTGCCACCAGCAGAGAGGGACATTTCGGGTCACCCCTCCACTTT. This sequence encodes CATSREGHFGSPLHF.

This sequence joins TRBV4-1 and TRBJ2-7; 13 nucleotides align to TRBD2. Trimming at V came to 2 bases and at J to 3 bases, leaving 10 bases not matched to a gene. The CDR3 has 18 amino acids. Germline V gene lookup returns CDR1 MGHRA and CDR2 YSYEKL. CDR3 nucleotide sequence: TGCGCCAGCAGCCAATCCGGGACTAGCGGGGCCCGCCTCTACGAGCAGTACTTC. It is translated as CASSQSGTSGARLYEQYF.

The chain links TRBV2 to TRBJ2-2; 8 bases map to TRBD1. CDR1 SNHLY and CDR2 FYNNEI come from the germline V gene. The V gene end was trimmed by 4 bases and the J gene end by 2 bases; junction bases not matched to a gene: 6. This CDR3 has 16 amino acids. CDR3 protein: CASSVLAGGNTGELFF. The CDR3 DNA reads TGTGCCAGCAGTGTCTTGGCAGGGGGCAACACCGGGGAGCTGTTTTTT.

This clone turned up a few times. This chain links TRBV4-1 with TRBJ1-1, with unresolved D. Germline V gene data show CDR1 as MGHRA and CDR2 as YSYEKL. V lost 6 bases and J lost 1, with 9 bases in between. The CDR3 has 13 amino acids. In DNA, the CDR3 is TGCGCCAGCAGGTACTCGGGGAACACTGAAGCTTTCTTT. Translating gives CASRYSGNTEAFF.

The J gene is TRBJ2-2, the V gene TRBV7-8, with D unclear. Trimming pared 4 bases from V and 5 bases from J, leaving 8 bases between. CDR3 length: 13 amino acids. Per the germline V gene, CDR1 is SGHVS and CDR2 is FQNEAQ. CDR3 region: CASSSAGTGELFF. For the CDR3, the DNA is TGTGCCAGCAGCTCTGCCGGGACCGGGGAGCTGTTTTTT. Combining the CDR3 with reference TRBV7-8 and TRBJ2-2 gives the whole variable domain GAGVSQSPRYKVAKRGQDVALRCDPISGHVSLFWYQQALGQGPEFLTYFQNEAQLDKSGLPSDRFFAERPEGSVSTLKIQRTQQEDSAVYLCASSSAGTGELFFGEGSRLTVL.

This CDR3 reads CASGTGSYYEQYF. The DNA of the CDR3 is TGTGCCAGCGGAACAGGGTCCTACTACGAGCAGTACTTC. The chain uses TRBV21-1 and TRBJ2-7; the table gives TRBD1 as D, unverified against the DNA. TRBV21-1 has pseudogene status. This CDR3 spans 13 amino acids.

The J gene is TRBJ1-2, the V gene TRBV4-1; perhaps TRBD1 as D (5 bases). V lost 0 bases to trimming and J lost 5 bases, with 13 bases between them. The CDR3 sequence is 15 residues long. Per the germline V gene, CDR1 is MGHRA and CDR2 is YSYEKL. This CDR3 is CASSQDLSGRYGYTF. CDR3 nucleotide sequence: TGCGCCAGCAGCCAAGATCTATCAGGGCGGTATGGCTACACCTTC.

This chain links TRBV6-5 with TRBJ2-7; 10 positions agree with TRBD1. The V and J ends lost 4 bases and 5 bases, in that order; junction bases with no gene match: 5. Germline-derived CDR1 and CDR2 are MNHEY and SVGAGI. The CDR3 is 14 residues long. CDR3: CASSLATGGDEQYF. As DNA, the CDR3 is TGTGCCAGCAGTTTAGCGACAGGGGGCGACGAGCAGTACTTC.

This clone was detected only a few times. The V and J genes are TRBV30 and TRBJ1-4; TRBD1 matches 11 bases. The junction had 10 bases not matched to a gene; V was cut back by 6 bases and J by 7 bases. CDR3 length: 15 residues. Germline V lookup: CDR1 GTSNPN, CDR2 SVGIG (reference sequence). The CDR3 DNA sequence: TGTGCCTGCGGACAGGGGGCCGTCAGGGGTGAAAAACTGTTTTTT. Amino acid sequence: CACGQGAVRGEKLFF. Filled out from reference TRBV30 and TRBJ1-4, the complete variable domain reads SQTIHQWPATLVQPVGSPLSLECTVEGTSNPNLYWYRQAAGRGLQLLFYSVGIGQISSEVPQNLSASRPQDRQFILSSKKLLLSDSGFYLCACGQGAVRGEKLFFGSGTQLSVL.

Only a few counts were recorded for this clone. The J gene is TRBJ1-6, the V gene TRBV11-2; maybe TRBD1 (6 bases). The germline V gene has CDR1 SGHAT and CDR2 FQNNGV. CDR3 size: 13 residues. Between the trimmed V and J ends, which lost 3 bases and 11 bases, there was a span of 11 bases. CDR3 in amino acids: CASSFGTMAPLHF. The CDR3 DNA follows: TGTGCCAGCAGCTTTGGGACAATGGCACCCCTCCACTTT. Based on the CDR3 plus reference TRBV11-2 and TRBJ1-6, the full variable domain is EAGVAQSPRYKIIEKRQSVAFWCNPISGHATLYWYQQILGQGPKLLIQFQNNGVVDDSQLPKDRFSAERLKGVDSTLKIQPAKLEDSAVYLCASSFGTMAPLHFGNGTRLTVT.

The rearrangement links TRBV5-1 to TRBJ1-1; no clear D gene. The CDR3 extends over 14 amino acids. Trimming removed 2 bases from V and 4 bases from J, with 12 bases in between. In germline, CDR1 is SGHRS, CDR2 YFSETQ. The CDR3 here is CASSLGRAGTEAFF. DNA for the CDR3: TGCGCCAGCAGCTTAGGGCGGGCGGGCACTGAAGCTTTCTTT.

The rearrangement joins TRBV4-1 to TRBJ2-7; 12 bases line up with TRBD2. Germline CDR1 and CDR2: MGHRA and YSYEKL. The junction had 3 bases not matched to a gene; V was cut back by 4 bases and J by 2 bases. The CDR3 contains 15 residues. The chain's CDR3 is CASSPLAGGPYEQYF. CDR3 nucleotide sequence: TGCGCCAGCAGCCCCCTAGCGGGGGGGCCCTACGAGCAGTACTTC.

This clone was counted a single time. J is TRBJ2-7 and V is TRBV5-4; TRBD2 matches 12 bases. Germline V gene data show CDR1 as SGHNT and CDR2 as YYREEE (reference sequence). This CDR3 has 15 amino acids. V was pared by 4 bases and J by 2 bases, with 4 bases of the junction left unmatched. DNA of the CDR3: TGTGCCAGCAGCGATCGGACTAGCGGGGCCTACGAGCAGTACTTC. It translates to CASSDRTSGAYEQYF.

This rearrangement joins TRBV7-6 to TRBJ1-2; the match to TRBD1 covers 7 bases. CDR3 length: 13 residues. The J segment lost 8 bases and the V segment lost 6 bases, leaving 9 bases of the junction unmatched. Germline V gives CDR1 SGHVS, CDR2 FNYEAQ. CDR3 DNA sequence: TGTGCCAGCAGTCCAGACAGGGCGGACGGCTACACCTTC. Translating it yields CASSPDRADGYTF.

This rearrangement joins TRBV7-9 to TRBJ2-3; 7 bases fit TRBD2. The CDR3 sequence is 15 residues long. Per germline, CDR1 SEHNR and CDR2 FQNEAQ (reference sequence). V was pared by 1 base and J by 4 bases, with 5 bases of the junction left unmatched. In nucleotides, the CDR3 is TGTGCCAGCAGCTTAGGGGGAGGGGAAGCAGATACGCAGTATTTT. It codes for CASSLGGGEADTQYF.

This rearrangement joins TRBV5-1 to TRBJ1-4; 7 bases are a match to TRBD1. Germline V gives CDR1 SGHRS, CDR2 YFSETQ. The V gene end was trimmed by 3 bases and the J gene end by 7 bases; junction bases not matched to a gene: 6. The CDR3 spans 14 residues. In DNA, the CDR3 is TGCGCCAGCAGCTCGACAGGGCCCGGTGAAAAACTGTTTTTT. Protein sequence: CASSSTGPGEKLFF. Using reference TRBV5-1 and TRBJ1-4 for the parts outside the CDR3, the full variable domain is KAGVTQTPRYLIKTRGQQVTLSCSPISGHRSVSWYQQTPGQGLQFLFEYFSETQRNKGNFPGRFSGRQFSNSRSEMNVSTLELGDSALYLCASSSTGPGEKLFFGSGTQLSVL.

DNA of the CDR3: TGTGCCAGCAGCACTCCACAGGGGGCGTTAGGCTACACCTTC. It codes for CASSTPQGALGYTF. V is TRBV5-4 and J is TRBJ1-2, with 9 bases matching TRBD1. The CDR3 extends over 14 amino acids. CDR1 is SGHNT, CDR2 YYREEE, per germline (reference sequence). V lost 4 bases and J lost 8; bases outside the gene matches: 9.

This chain links TRBV5-4 with TRBJ1-1; D is unclear. The CDR3 totals 17 residues. Germline V gene sequence: CDR1 SGHNT, CDR2 YYREEE (reference sequence). Trimming left V 2 bases short and J 0 bases short, with 17 bases between. For the CDR3, the DNA is TGTGCCAGCAGCTTTGGTGTGCAGGCCTTTGTGAACACTGAAGCTTTCTTT. This sequence encodes CASSFGVQAFVNTEAFF.

V usage is TRBV10-3 and J usage is TRBJ1-1; 7 bases agree with TRBD1. Germline V CDR1 and CDR2: ENHRY, SYGVKD. This CDR3 spans 14 amino acids. V lost 3 bases and J lost 6; bases outside the gene matches: 7. In DNA form, the CDR3 reads TGTGCCATCAGTGAACCGGACAGGCGGGCTGAAGCTTTCTTT. Its protein product is CAISEPDRRAEAFF.

This clone was detected only once. The V gene is TRBV19, the J gene TRBJ2-2; the D is unclear. Germline CDR1 is LNHDA and CDR2 is SQIVND (reference sequence). V dropped 3 bases and J dropped 1 base, with 6 bases sitting between them. The CDR3 spans 14 residues. The CDR3 reads CASSISGNTGELFF. For the CDR3, the DNA is TGTGCCAGTAGTATCAGTGGGAACACCGGGGAGCTGTTTTTT.

CDR3 region: CASSQDASGSSYEQYF. CDR3 DNA: TGTGCCAGCAGCCAAGATGCATCGGGGAGTTCCTACGAGCAGTACTTC. This chain joins TRBV4-2 and TRBJ2-7; D perhaps matches TRBD2 (5 bases). V was pared by 0 bases and J by 1 base, with 13 bases between. This CDR3 is built from 16 residues. The germline V gene encodes CDR1 LGHNA and CDR2 YNFKEQ.

The chain links TRBV19 to TRBJ2-7; no firm D call. V was cut by 3 bases and J by 4 bases, with 16 bases left in between. This CDR3 spans 15 amino acids. Germline V CDR1 and CDR2: LNHDA, SQIVND (reference sequence). CDR3: CASSMGPRRIYEQYF. The CDR3 nucleotides are TGTGCCAGTAGTATGGGCCCACGAAGGATTTACGAGCAGTACTTC.

The rearrangement uses TRBV5-1 and TRBJ2-3; TRBD2 might be the D (7 bases). Germline V lookup: CDR1 SGHRS, CDR2 YFSETQ. V was shortened by 3 bases and J by 3 bases, with 17 bases between the two germline ends. The CDR3 consists of 16 residues. The CDR3 DNA reads as TGCGCCAGCAGCTCCCTATGGGGGGGCAAGACAGATACGCAGTATTTT. Its protein product is CASSSLWGGKTDTQYF.

The rearrangement uses TRBV5-1 and TRBJ2-5; 10 bases line up with TRBD1. Germline V gene data show CDR1 as SGHRS and CDR2 as YFSETQ. Trimming cost V 4 bases and J 3 bases; bases outside gene matches: 6. The CDR3 covers 15 residues. CDR3 loop: CASSLVGTGEETQYF. The CDR3 DNA is TGCGCCAGCAGCCTCGTCGGGACAGGGGAAGAGACCCAGTACTTC.

The chain has TRBV2 and TRBJ1-1; a weak D match, TRBD1 (6 bases). From germline, CDR1 is SNHLY and CDR2 FYNNEI. CDR3 size: 14 residues. V lost 4 bases, J lost 6 bases, and 15 bases lay in between. CDR3 in DNA: TGTGCCAGCAGTGGGCTATACAGGGCCCCTGAAGCTTTCTTT. Encoded protein: CASSGLYRAPEAFF.

The rearrangement uses TRBV2 and TRBJ1-1; possibly TRBD1 for D (6 bases). The V gene's germline CDR1 is SNHLY and CDR2 FYNNEI. Trimming removed 7 bases at V and 4 bases at J, with 13 bases between. The CDR3 contains 13 residues. CDR3 in DNA: TGTGCCAGCACGGATATGGGGGCCACTGAAGCTTTCTTT. The encoded protein is CASTDMGATEAFF. The full variable domain, its missing parts supplied by reference TRBV2 and TRBJ1-1, is EPEVTQTPSHQVTQMGQEVILRCVPISNHLYFYWYRQILGQKVEFLVSFYNNEISEKSEIFDDQFSVERPDGSNFTLKIRSTKLEDSAMYFCASTDMGATEAFFGQGTRLTVV.